These 27 T cell receptor beta chains share one sample of origin, sequenced in a study of blood T cell repertoires in COVID-19. Profiled with immunoSEQ multiplex PCR; TCRdb holds only in-frame clones, not every one. The sample lists some 280,000 clones, around nine tenths occurring once. Sequencing used peripheral blood. These receptors were taken from a woman aged 60-70 years with acute or convalescent COVID-19.

The chain couples TRBV5-3 to TRBJ2-2, with 9 nucleotides matching TRBD1. TRBV5-3 falls under the ORF class, with uncertain function. V lost 3 bases to trimming and J lost 3 bases; unmatched junction nucleotides: 15. The CDR3 spans 19 residues. Written as DNA, the CDR3 is TGTGCCAGAAGCTCCCGGGACAGGGTTCCCCTAAGGTACACCGGGGAGCTGTTTTTT. Its protein product is CARSSRDRVPLRYTGELFF.

This chain joins TRBV7-8 and TRBJ1-4, with no clear D. In germline, CDR1 is SGHVS, CDR2 FQNEAQ. The CDR3 loop spans 14 amino acids. V dropped 5 bases and J dropped 0 bases, with 7 bases sitting between them. The CDR3 region has the DNA TGTGCCAGCAGCACCCGGGCAACTAATGAAAAACTGTTTTTT. Amino acids: CASSTRATNEKLFF.

This sequence joins TRBV15 and TRBJ2-1, with D perhaps matching TRBD1 (8 bases). Germline values: CDR1 LNHNV, CDR2 YYDKDF (reference sequence). The CDR3 covers 13 residues. V lost 2 bases and J 8 bases, leaving 10 bases between the germline ends. Here the CDR3 reads CATSRTGGDEQFF. The CDR3 DNA is TGTGCCACCAGCAGAACAGGGGGGGATGAGCAGTTCTTC. The full variable domain, completed using reference TRBV15 and TRBJ2-1, is DAMVIQNPRYQVTQFGKPVTLSCSQTLNHNVMYWYQQKSSQAPKLLFHYYDKDFNNEADTPDNFQSRRPNTSFCFLDIRSPGLGDTAMYLCATSRTGGDEQFFGPGTRLTVL.

To note about this clone: This may arise from a read error, as a much more abundant clone is one base away. This CDR3 is CASSPTSGSTDTQYF. CDR3 DNA sequence: TGTGCCAGCAGCCCCACTAGCGGAAGCACAGATACGCAGTATTTT. This chain links TRBV7-3 with TRBJ2-3; 8 positions agree with TRBD2. Germline CDR1 and CDR2: SGHTA and FQGTGA. CDR3 length: 15 amino acids. V shed 5 bases, J shed 0 bases, and the junction held 4 bases outside the gene matches. The full variable domain, with the rest looked up from reference TRBV7-3 and TRBJ2-3, is GAGVSQTPSNKVTEKGKYVELRCDPISGHTALYWYRQSLGQGPEFLIYFQGTGAADDSGLPNDRFFAVRPEGSVSTLKIQRTERGDSAVYLCASSPTSGSTDTQYFGPGTRLTVL.

This clone was observed a single time. This chain uses TRBV28 with TRBJ1-5, with D possibly TRBD1 on 6 matching bases. CDR3 length equals 15 residues. CDR1 is MDHEN and CDR2 is SYDVKM in the germline V gene. The V end lost 5 bases, the J end lost 3 bases, and 14 bases lay between the germline ends. CDR3 region: CASSQTGQHNQPQHF. CDR3 in DNA: TGTGCCAGCAGTCAGACAGGCCAACACAATCAGCCCCAGCATTTT. The entire variable domain, with the rest obtained from reference TRBV28 and TRBJ1-5, is as follows: DVKVTQSSRYLVKRTGEKVFLECVQDMDHENMFWYRQDPGLGLRLIYFSYDVKMKEKGDIPEGYSVSREKKERFSLILESASTNQTSMYLCASSQTGQHNQPQHFGDGTRLSIL.

The V gene is TRBV5-4, the J gene TRBJ2-1, with 9 bases lining up with TRBD1. Germline values: CDR1 SGHNT, CDR2 YYREEE (reference sequence). The CDR3 contains 17 residues. The junction had 9 bases not matched to a gene; V was cut back by 0 bases and J by 5 bases. The CDR3 is CASSLGSGQGAHNEQFF. CDR3 nucleotides: TGTGCCAGCAGCTTGGGCTCGGGACAGGGTGCGCACAATGAGCAGTTCTTC. Variable domain in full (rest from reference TRBV5-4 and TRBJ2-1): ETGVTQSPTHLIKTRGQQVTLRCSSQSGHNTVSWYQQALGQGPQFIFQYYREEENGRGNFPPRFSGLQFPNYSSELNVNALELDDSALYLCASSLGSGQGAHNEQFFGPGTRLTVL.

The gene calls are TRBV2 and TRBJ2-7; maybe TRBD1 (6 bases). The germline V gene has CDR1 SNHLY and CDR2 FYNNEI. The CDR3 loop spans 14 amino acids. V lost 4 bases and J lost 6, with 16 bases in between. The CDR3 here is CASSGLPGTSEQYF. CDR3 nucleotide sequence: TGTGCCAGCAGTGGCCTTCCCGGGACAAGCGAGCAGTACTTC.

The chain employs TRBV6-5 and TRBJ2-3, with 7 bases identical to TRBD2. Trimming at V came to 0 bases and at J to 1 base, leaving 4 bases not matched to a gene. CDR3 length equals 16 residues. Germline CDR1 MNHEY, CDR2 SVGAGI. The DNA for the CDR3 is TGTGCCAGCAGTTACTCCATAGCGGGTCGCACAGATACGCAGTATTTT. Translation: CASSYSIAGRTDTQYF.

This chain joins TRBV5-4 and TRBJ1-2; a weak D match, TRBD1 (5 bases). V lost 4 bases and J 6 bases, leaving 13 bases between the germline ends. Germline V gene lookup returns CDR1 SGHNT and CDR2 YYREEE (reference sequence). The CDR3 loop spans 13 amino acids. CDR3 residues: CASSRGEENGYTF. The CDR3 coding sequence is TGTGCCAGCAGCCGAGGGGAGGAGAATGGCTACACCTTC.

The chain is built from TRBV3-1 (or the pseudogene TRBV3-2) and TRBJ1-4; 11 nucleotides agree with TRBD1. Germline-derived CDR1 and CDR2 are LGHDT and YNNKEL (reference sequence). With V trimmed by 8 bases and J by 8 bases, 4 bases remained unmatched. The CDR3 is made up of 13 amino acids. The CDR3 DNA follows: TGTGCCAGCCGAGGGACAGGGGGGGAAAAACTGTTTTTT. Translated: CASRGTGGEKLFF.

J is TRBJ2-1 and V is TRBV7-2; 12 positions match TRBD1. The V and J ends lost 0 bases and 9 bases, in that order; junction bases with no gene match: 6. The CDR3 runs 16 residues. CDR1 and CDR2 (germline): SGHTA, FQGNSA. For the CDR3, the DNA is TGTGCCAGCAGCTTAGCGGGGACAGGGGGCTTTAGTGAGCAGTTCTTC. It codes for CASSLAGTGGFSEQFF. The entire variable domain, with the rest obtained from reference TRBV7-2 and TRBJ2-1, is as follows: GAGVSQSPSNKVTEKGKDVELRCDPISGHTALYWYRQSLGQGLEFLIYFQGNSAPDKSGLPSDRFSAERTGGSVSTLTIQRTQQEDSAVYLCASSLAGTGGFSEQFFGPGTRLTVL.

Notes on this clone: Within the sample, other DNA sequences also encode this same CDR3. This rearrangement joins TRBV25-1 to TRBJ2-3, with D possibly being TRBD2 (6 bases). V lost 3 bases and J 0 bases, leaving 7 bases between the germline ends. CDR1 and CDR2 from the germline V gene are MGHDK and SYGVNS. The CDR3 extends over 14 amino acids. CDR3 protein: CASSDGGSTDTQYF. The CDR3, as DNA: TGTGCCAGCAGTGACGGGGGTAGCACAGATACGCAGTATTTT.

The V gene is TRBV7-9, the J gene TRBJ2-4; 7 bases are a match to TRBD1. Trimming cost V 5 bases and J 0 bases; bases outside gene matches: 10. The CDR3 loop spans 17 amino acids. Per the germline V gene, CDR1 is SEHNR and CDR2 is FQNEAQ (reference sequence). CDR3 coding DNA: TGTGCCAGCAGCCCTGGGACAGTTCAAATAGCCAAAAACATTCAGTACTTC. This translates into CASSPGTVQIAKNIQYF.

The chain recombines TRBV6-5 with TRBJ1-1; maybe TRBD1 (5 bases). CDR3 length: 15 amino acids. The V end was cut by 0 bases, the J end by 2 bases, with 10 bases between. CDR1 is MNHEY, CDR2 SVGAGI, per germline. This chain's CDR3 is CASSYSPGINTEAFF. Here the CDR3 DNA reads TGTGCCAGCAGTTACTCCCCAGGGATAAACACTGAAGCTTTCTTT.

This sequence joins TRBV9 and TRBJ2-1, with 11 bases identical to TRBD2. This CDR3 spans 16 amino acids. The germline CDR1 and CDR2 sequences are SGDLS and YYNGEE. J was trimmed by 4 bases and V by 1 base; bases with no gene match: 4. Written as DNA, the CDR3 is TGTGCCAGCAGCGTACCCGGGACTAGCGGTTACAATGAGCAGTTCTTC. Its protein is CASSVPGTSGYNEQFF.

The chain has TRBV4-2 and TRBJ1-4; a possible D gene is TRBD1 (5 bases). The germline gives CDR1 LGHNA, CDR2 YNFKEQ. Trimming cost V 3 bases and J 5 bases, with 16 bases left between them. The CDR3 consists of 16 residues. The CDR3 spells CASSHSQGLLNEKLFF. The CDR3 bases are TGTGCCAGCAGCCACAGCCAGGGTTTGTTAAATGAAAAACTGTTTTTT.

This chain connects TRBV7-2 to TRBJ2-7, with 7 bases that match TRBD2. This CDR3 contains 17 residues. Germline-derived CDR1 and CDR2 are SGHTA and FQGNSA. With 1 base clipped from V and 2 bases from J, the junction kept 11 bases outside the gene matches. CDR3 protein: CASSLGFRAGATYEQYF. The CDR3 DNA reads as TGTGCCAGCAGCTTAGGCTTCCGGGCGGGAGCCACCTACGAGCAGTACTTC.

This clone was picked up one time. V is TRBV6-5 and J is TRBJ1-6, with D uncertain. The germline V gene has CDR1 MNHEY and CDR2 SVGAGI. CDR3 length: 14 residues. Between the trimmed V and J ends, which lost 5 bases and 11 bases, there was a span of 16 bases. The CDR3 bases are TGTGCCAGCAGTCCCTCCCTGTATGTTACACCCCTCCACTTT. Its protein product is CASSPSLYVTPLHF.

This chain links TRBV6-5 with TRBJ1-2; 11 bases line up with TRBD1. J lost 7 bases, V lost 11 bases, and 9 bases had no gene match. Germline CDR1 is MNHEY and CDR2 is SVGAGI. The CDR3 runs to 13 residues. The CDR3 reads CASRGQGAFGYTF. For the CDR3, the DNA is TGTGCCTCCCGAGGACAGGGGGCGTTTGGCTACACCTTC.

This chain links TRBV7-2 with TRBJ2-1, with 9 bases aligning to TRBD1. Germline-derived CDR1 and CDR2 are SGHTA and FQGNSA. The CDR3 is 17 residues long. With 3 bases clipped from V and 2 bases from J, the junction kept 8 bases outside the gene matches. The CDR3 reads CASSFYRGRIPYNEQFF. CDR3 in DNA: TGTGCCAGCAGCTTTTACAGGGGGCGCATACCCTACAATGAGCAGTTCTTC. Together with reference TRBV7-2 and TRBJ2-1, the CDR3 gives the full variable domain: GAGVSQSPSNKVTEKGKDVELRCDPISGHTALYWYRQSLGQGLEFLIYFQGNSAPDKSGLPSDRFSAERTGGSVSTLTIQRTQQEDSAVYLCASSFYRGRIPYNEQFFGPGTRLTVL.

The rearrangement links TRBV28 to TRBJ2-1; 10 bases line up with TRBD2. The V segment lost 5 bases and the J segment 4 bases; nucleotides outside the gene matches: 14. The CDR3 is 18 amino acids. CDR1 is MDHEN and CDR2 is SYDVKM in the germline V gene. The CDR3, as DNA: TGTGCCAGCAGTCCCCCCCCGGGACTAGCGAGGGGGTACAATGAGCAGTTCTTC. Translation: CASSPPPGLARGYNEQFF.

The chain joins TRBV3-1 (or the pseudogene TRBV3-2) to TRBJ1-1, with D possibly being TRBD1 (6 bases). This CDR3 is built from 14 residues. Trimming pared 4 bases from V and 11 bases from J, leaving 20 bases between. Germline V lookup: CDR1 LGHDT, CDR2 YNNKEL (reference sequence). Here the CDR3 reads CASSPRDTTKWAFF. In nucleotides, the CDR3 is TGTGCCAGCAGCCCCCGGGACACTACAAAGTGGGCTTTCTTT.

The chain is built from TRBV19 and TRBJ1-4, with D uncertain. Germline assignment: CDR1 LNHDA and CDR2 SQIVND (reference sequence). This CDR3 contains 15 residues. V was pared by 6 bases and J by 5 bases, with 16 bases between. CDR3 bases: TGTGCCAGTAGCCCCACCGGGGTGCGAAATGAAAAACTGTTTTTT. Its translation is CASSPTGVRNEKLFF.

This chain links TRBV3-1 (or the pseudogene TRBV3-2) with TRBJ1-1, with no clear D. Trimming took off 3 bases at V and 5 bases at J, with 19 bases between the two ends. There are 16 residues in the CDR3. Looked up from germline, CDR1 is LGHDT and CDR2 is YNNKEL (reference sequence). Written as DNA, the CDR3 is TGTGCCAGCAGCCAGAAAACCCCGGGAGGAGGGACTGAAGCTTTCTTT. Translated: CASSQKTPGGGTEAFF.

This clone was seen more than once but under ten times. The V and J genes are TRBV19 and TRBJ2-7; the D gene is possibly TRBD2 (6 bases). The V and J ends lost 2 bases and 6 bases respectively, with 11 bases between them. The CDR3 covers 13 residues. Germline CDR1 is LNHDA and CDR2 is SQIVND (reference sequence). CDR3 loop: CASSIKGGGEQYF. Written as DNA, the CDR3 is TGTGCCAGTAGTATAAAGGGAGGAGGCGAGCAGTACTTC.

As DNA, the CDR3 is TGTGCCAGCAGAGGACTGATGAACACTGAAGCTTTCTTT. Translated: CASRGLMNTEAFF. This sequence joins TRBV12-3 or TRBV12-4 and TRBJ1-1; D ambiguous. The CDR3 covers 13 residues. Trimming shortened V by 6 bases and J by 0 bases, and 8 bases separated the two germline ends.

The gene calls are TRBV9 and TRBJ2-2, with D perhaps matching TRBD1 (5 bases). From germline, CDR1 is SGDLS and CDR2 YYNGEE. CDR3 length equals 16 residues. Trimming pared 5 bases from V and 3 bases from J, leaving 17 bases between. DNA of the CDR3: TGTGCCAGCAGTCCTGGGGCCGTGGAGTACACCGGGGAGCTGTTTTTT. It is translated as CASSPGAVEYTGELFF.